The 3 T cell receptor beta chains below come from one sample, sequenced in a study of T cells in Graves' hyperthyroidism and ophthalmopathy. Researchers amplified the TCR beta CDR3 regions from RNA transcripts. The HTBI primer set drove a first-round RT-PCR of the TCR CDR3. TCRdb processed the multiplex PCR reads anew with MiXCR; each CDR3 protein has one entry. The sample has some 800,000 distinct CDR3 sequences, more than 30% seen once. The specimen sequenced was blood. The receptors were gathered from a man aged 18-30 years with Graves' hyperthyroidism.

V gene TRBV29-1 combines with J gene TRBJ2-5; no reliable D call. The germline V gene has CDR1 SQVTM and CDR2 ANQGSEA. Trimming took off 8 bases at V and 0 bases at J, with 4 bases between the two ends. This CDR3 is built from 10 residues. The CDR3 DNA reads TGCAGCTGGGACCAAGAGACCCAGTACTTC. Protein: CSWDQETQYF.

The chain combines TRBV20-1 with TRBJ2-7, with 7 positions matching TRBD2. The CDR3 loop spans 13 amino acids. Trimming removed 1 base from V and 6 bases from J; junction bases left unmatched: 6. Germline V lookup: CDR1 DFQATT, CDR2 SNEGSKA (reference sequence). For the CDR3, the DNA is TGCAGTGCTAGAGGGGGGAGGGATACCGAGCAGTACTTC. As protein: CSARGGRDTEQYF.

Ten or more counts support this clonotype. The chain recombines TRBV29-1 with TRBJ2-7; D is undetermined. Germline CDR1 and CDR2: SQVTM and ANQGSEA. V lost 4 bases and J lost 2, with 15 bases in between. The CDR3 covers 14 residues. The CDR3 DNA sequence: TGCAGCGTTGTTCTCCGGCTACGGGCCTACGAGCAGTACTTC. This gives the protein CSVVLRLRAYEQYF.